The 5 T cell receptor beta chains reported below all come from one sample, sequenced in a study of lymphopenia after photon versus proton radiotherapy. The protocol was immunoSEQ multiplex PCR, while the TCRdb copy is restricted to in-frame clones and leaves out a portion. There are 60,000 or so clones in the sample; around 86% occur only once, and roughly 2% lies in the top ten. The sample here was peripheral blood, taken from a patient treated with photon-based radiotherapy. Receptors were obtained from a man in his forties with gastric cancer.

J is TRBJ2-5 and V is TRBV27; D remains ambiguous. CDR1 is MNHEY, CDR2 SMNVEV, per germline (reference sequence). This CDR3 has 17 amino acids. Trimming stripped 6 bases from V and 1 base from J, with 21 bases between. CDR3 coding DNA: TGTGCCAGCAGCTTCAGGCAGACGCCTTTGGGCCAAGAGACCCAGTACTTC. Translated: CASSFRQTPLGQETQYF.

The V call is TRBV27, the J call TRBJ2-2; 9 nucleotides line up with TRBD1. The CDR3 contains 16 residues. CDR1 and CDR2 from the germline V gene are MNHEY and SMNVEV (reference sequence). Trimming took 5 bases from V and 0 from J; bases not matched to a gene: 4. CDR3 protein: CASSPTGGANTGELFF. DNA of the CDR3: TGTGCCAGCAGTCCTACAGGGGGCGCGAACACCGGGGAGCTGTTTTTT.

This chain's CDR3 is CASSLGQRDTEAFF. CDR3 sequence (DNA): TGCGCCAGCAGCTTAGGACAAAGGGACACTGAAGCTTTCTTT. The chain combines TRBV5-1 with TRBJ1-1; tentative D call: TRBD1 (5 bases). The CDR3 runs to 14 residues. Germline V lookup: CDR1 SGHRS, CDR2 YFSETQ. Trimming stripped 2 bases from V and 3 bases from J, with 11 bases between. Filled out from reference TRBV5-1 and TRBJ1-1, the complete variable domain reads KAGVTQTPRYLIKTRGQQVTLSCSPISGHRSVSWYQQTPGQGLQFLFEYFSETQRNKGNFPGRFSGRQFSNSRSEMNVSTLELGDSALYLCASSLGQRDTEAFFGQGTRLTVV.

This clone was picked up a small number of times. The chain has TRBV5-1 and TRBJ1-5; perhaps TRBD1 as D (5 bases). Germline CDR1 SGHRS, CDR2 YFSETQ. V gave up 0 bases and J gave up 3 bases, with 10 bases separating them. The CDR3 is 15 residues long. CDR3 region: CASSLEPGLNQPQHF. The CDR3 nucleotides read TGCGCCAGCAGCTTGGAACCGGGACTCAATCAGCCCCAGCATTTT.

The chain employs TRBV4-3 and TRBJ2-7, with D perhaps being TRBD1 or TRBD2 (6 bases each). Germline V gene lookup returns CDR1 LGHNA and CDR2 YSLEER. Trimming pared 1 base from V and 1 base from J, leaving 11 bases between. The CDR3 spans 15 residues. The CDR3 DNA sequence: TGCGCCAGCAGCCAAGTGAGGGGGGCATCCTACGAGCAGTACTTC. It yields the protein CASSQVRGASYEQYF.